The 24 T cell receptor beta chains below come from one sample, sequenced in a study of PD-1 blockade in classical Hodgkin lymphoma. The method was immunoSEQ multiplex PCR; TCRdb's version includes in-frame clones alone and lacks a portion of them. The sample includes about 30,000 clones, roughly two thirds of them seen just once. All patients experienced relapse after autologous stem cell transplantation, and brentuximab vedotin exposure was variable. Source: peripheral blood mononuclear cells (PBMCs), taken before the second cycle of nivolumab. These receptors were obtained from a human donor with classical Hodgkin lymphoma.

J is TRBJ2-5 and V is TRBV15; 8 nucleotides agree with TRBD2. Per the germline V gene, CDR1 is LNHNV and CDR2 is YYDKDF (reference sequence). The CDR3 consists of 17 residues. V gave up 0 bases and J gave up 5 bases; unmatched junction bases: 11. The DNA for the CDR3 is TGTGCCACCAGCAGAGATCTTAGCGGGGTCGGAGTGGAGACCCAGTACTTC. It translates to CATSRDLSGVGVETQYF.

The CDR3 nucleotides are TGCAGCGAATCCGGGACAGGGGAATTAGGCTACACCTTC. It is translated as CSESGTGELGYTF. V usage is TRBV29-1 and J usage is TRBJ1-2, with 10 bases lining up with TRBD1. The CDR3 spans 13 residues. CDR1 is SQVTM and CDR2 is ANQGSEA in the germline V gene. Trimming cost V 7 bases and J 8 bases; bases outside gene matches: 10.

This sequence joins TRBV5-4 and TRBJ2-1; the D is unclear. Germline CDR1 SGHNT, CDR2 YYREEE (reference sequence). There are 13 residues in the CDR3. Trimming removed 5 bases from V and 5 bases from J, with 11 bases in between. CDR3 loop: CASSPSPNNEQFF. Written as DNA, the CDR3 is TGTGCCAGCAGTCCTTCACCAAACAATGAGCAGTTCTTC.

CDR3 protein: CASTLDSPNYGYTF. The CDR3 nucleotides read TGTGCCAGCACCCTTGACAGCCCGAACTATGGCTACACCTTC. J is TRBJ1-2 and V is TRBV7-9; D is possibly TRBD1 (5 bases). Germline V gene lookup returns CDR1 SEHNR and CDR2 FQNEAQ (reference sequence). The CDR3 covers 14 residues. Trimming removed 7 bases at V and 2 bases at J, with 14 bases between.

The chain couples TRBV11-1 to TRBJ1-1; no clear D. Deletions cut 0 bases from V and 3 bases from J, with 5 bases between. Germline V gene lookup returns CDR1 SGHAT and CDR2 FQDESV (reference sequence). The CDR3 is made up of 13 amino acids. CDR3 DNA: TGTGCCAGCAGCTTAGCCAGAGACACTGAAGCTTTCTTT. Protein: CASSLARDTEAFF.

The chain couples TRBV2 to TRBJ1-1; a possible D gene is TRBD1 (5 bases). Germline CDR1 is SNHLY and CDR2 is FYNNEI. Trimming took 10 bases from V and 1 from J, leaving 13 bases between them. The CDR3 extends over 13 amino acids. This chain's CDR3 is CATRGPQNTEAFF. CDR3 nucleotides: TGTGCCACAAGGGGCCCCCAGAACACTGAAGCTTTCTTT.

This clone has only one observation. The chain is built from TRBV27 and TRBJ2-7; maybe TRBD2 (5 bases). Germline CDR1 and CDR2: MNHEY and SMNVEV (reference sequence). The CDR3 spans 12 residues. V lost 8 bases and J lost 3, with 11 bases in between. Here the CDR3 reads CASRGISYEQYF. CDR3 nucleotide sequence: TGTGCCAGCCGGGGTATAAGCTACGAGCAGTACTTC.

The chain uses TRBV6-5 and TRBJ1-2; a possible D gene is TRBD1 (5 bases). The CDR3 consists of 12 residues. V lost 4 bases to trimming and J lost 6 bases, with 9 bases between them. Germline CDR1 reads MNHEY; CDR2 reads SVGAGI. The CDR3 DNA reads as TGTGCCAGCAGTTTGGGGGGGGATGGCTACACCTTC. This sequence encodes CASSLGGDGYTF.

This sequence joins TRBV19 and TRBJ2-7; D uncertain. Germline CDR1 and CDR2: LNHDA and SQIVND (reference sequence). The CDR3 is made up of 13 amino acids. V was shortened by 3 bases and J by 2 bases, with 8 bases between the two germline ends. The CDR3: CASSIGVPYEQYF. The DNA for the CDR3 is TGTGCCAGTAGTATTGGGGTACCCTACGAGCAGTACTTC.

The V and J genes are TRBV6-6 and TRBJ2-7; 8 positions agree with TRBD1. Per the germline V gene, CDR1 is MNHNY and CDR2 is SVGAGI (reference sequence). There are 15 residues in the CDR3. V was pared by 0 bases and J by 7 bases, with 8 bases of the junction left unmatched. CDR3 bases: TGTGCCAGCAGTTACTCATGGCAGGGGGCAGGGGAGCAGTACTTC. Its protein is CASSYSWQGAGEQYF.

This chain joins TRBV7-2 and TRBJ1-5; D uncertain. There are 15 residues in the CDR3. Germline-derived CDR1 and CDR2 are SGHTA and FQGNSA. V was cut by 5 bases and J by 5 bases, with 16 bases left in between. The CDR3 here is CASSPVPGNHQPQHF. The CDR3 nucleotides are TGTGCCAGCAGCCCCGTGCCGGGGAACCATCAGCCCCAGCATTTT. Based on the CDR3 plus reference TRBV7-2 and TRBJ1-5, the full variable domain is GAGVSQSPSNKVTEKGKDVELRCDPISGHTALYWYRQSLGQGLEFLIYFQGNSAPDKSGLPSDRFSAERTGGSVSTLTIQRTQQEDSAVYLCASSPVPGNHQPQHFGDGTRLSIL.

This chain links TRBV2 with TRBJ1-4; tentatively, D is TRBD1 (6 bases). Germline CDR1 is SNHLY and CDR2 is FYNNEI. The CDR3 runs 15 residues. The V end was cut by 7 bases, the J end by 10 bases, with 22 bases between. Written as DNA, the CDR3 is TGTGCCAGCACATCCGTTACAGGGCCCCACGGAAAACTGTTTTTT. This translates into CASTSVTGPHGKLFF.

This chain uses TRBV6-1 with TRBJ1-2; D is perhaps TRBD1 (5 bases). Between the trimmed V and J ends, which lost 5 bases and 8 bases, there was a span of 18 bases. CDR3 length: 14 amino acids. Germline CDR1 reads MNHNS; CDR2 reads SASEGT. CDR3 protein: CASSSDRIYGGYTF. The CDR3 DNA reads as TGTGCCAGCAGTTCCGACAGAATTTATGGCGGCTACACCTTC.

The V gene is TRBV2, the J gene TRBJ2-3; 11 bases match TRBD2. CDR3 length equals 17 residues. Germline CDR1 reads SNHLY; CDR2 reads FYNNEI. J was trimmed by 8 bases and V by 4 bases; bases with no gene match: 14. The CDR3 bases are TGTGCCAGCAGTGCTAATCTAGCGGGGGGCCCCACGGGTACGCAGTATTTT. Its translation: CASSANLAGGPTGTQYF.

This chain connects TRBV11-2 to TRBJ1-4; D remains unclear. Germline CDR1 SGHAT, CDR2 FQNNGV. Trimming stripped 2 bases from V and 4 bases from J, with 14 bases between. CDR3 length equals 16 residues. CDR3: CASSLTRAHFNEKLFF. The CDR3 DNA reads as TGTGCCAGCAGCTTAACGCGGGCACACTTTAATGAAAAACTGTTTTTT.

The CDR3 DNA follows: TGTGCCAGCAGCGTAGCTACTAGCGCGGAGACCCAGTACTTC. This translates into CASSVATSAETQYF. This chain joins TRBV9 and TRBJ2-5; TRBD2 agrees at 7 bases. The CDR3 has 14 residues. Germline CDR1 is SGDLS and CDR2 is YYNGEE. V was pared by 0 bases and J by 5 bases, with 4 bases of the junction left unmatched.

There are a few counts of this clone. The chain combines TRBV28 with TRBJ1-2; 7 bases line up with TRBD1. V was pared by 5 bases and J by 3 bases, with 12 bases of the junction left unmatched. This CDR3 comprises 16 residues. Germline V gene sequence: CDR1 MDHEN, CDR2 SYDVKM. CDR3 residues: CASSTSRGGGYYGYTF. The CDR3 DNA reads as TGTGCCAGCAGTACCTCAAGGGGAGGGGGCTACTATGGCTACACCTTC.

This chain joins TRBV30 and TRBJ2-7, with 12 nucleotides matching TRBD2. The V and J ends lost 1 base and 2 bases, in that order; junction bases with no gene match: 3. The CDR3 extends over 15 amino acids. In germline, CDR1 is GTSNPN, CDR2 SVGIG (reference sequence). Here the CDR3 DNA reads TGTGCCTGGAGTGGACTAGCGGGGGATACCTACGAGCAGTACTTC. It yields the protein CAWSGLAGDTYEQYF. The full variable domain, in which reference TRBV30 and TRBJ2-7 provide the parts outside the CDR3, is SQTIHQWPATLVQPVGSPLSLECTVEGTSNPNLYWYRQAAGRGLQLLFYSVGIGQISSEVPQNLSASRPQDRQFILSSKKLLLSDSGFYLCAWSGLAGDTYEQYFGPGTRLTVT.

V gene TRBV4-2 combines with J gene TRBJ2-3, with TRBD2 matching over 9 bases. Germline CDR1 is LGHNA and CDR2 is YNFKEQ. With 5 bases clipped from V and 2 bases from J, the junction kept 11 bases outside the gene matches. The CDR3 has 17 residues. For the CDR3, the DNA is TGTGCCAGCAGCTCTGCTGGGTTAGCGGGGGTCACAGATACGCAGTATTTT. It encodes CASSSAGLAGVTDTQYF.

Worth noting for this clone: This sample also contains other DNA sequences that code for the same CDR3. The chain carries TRBV6-6 and TRBJ1-6; 8 nucleotides line up with TRBD1. With V trimmed by 5 bases and J by 7 bases, 7 bases remained unmatched. The CDR3 runs to 15 residues. The germline gives CDR1 MNHNY, CDR2 SVGAGI (reference sequence). The CDR3 DNA sequence: TGTGCCAGCAGTCCCCCGGGACAGGAAAATTCACCCCTCCACTTT. The encoded protein is CASSPPGQENSPLHF.

CDR3 loop: CASSPDASSVGNTIYF. The CDR3 region has the DNA TGCGCCAGCAGCCCGGACGCCTCGTCGGTAGGAAACACCATATATTTT. This chain joins TRBV5-1 and TRBJ1-3, with D uncertain. Trimming cost V 4 bases and J 4 bases, with 18 bases left between them. The CDR3 runs to 16 residues. Germline V gene sequence: CDR1 SGHRS, CDR2 YFSETQ. Supplemented by reference TRBV5-1 and TRBJ1-3, the full variable domain reads KAGVTQTPRYLIKTRGQQVTLSCSPISGHRSVSWYQQTPGQGLQFLFEYFSETQRNKGNFPGRFSGRQFSNSRSEMNVSTLELGDSALYLCASSPDASSVGNTIYFGEGSWLTVV.

The rearrangement links TRBV7-3 to TRBJ1-2; TRBD1 matches 7 bases. The V segment lost 3 bases and the J segment 3 bases; nucleotides outside the gene matches: 7. Germline CDR1 is SGHTA and CDR2 is FQGTGA. CDR3 size: 15 residues. The CDR3 region is CASSLTGSGDYGYTF. CDR3 coding DNA: TGTGCCAGCAGCTTGACAGGGTCGGGGGACTATGGCTACACCTTC.

The J gene is TRBJ1-2, the V gene TRBV7-3, with TRBD1 matching 9 bases. The ends lost 3 bases at V and 6 bases at J; junction bases unmatched: 5. Germline loops: CDR1 SGHTA, CDR2 FQGTGA. The CDR3 spans 14 residues. This CDR3 is CASSFRRTGDGYTF. The CDR3 nucleotides are TGTGCCAGCAGCTTCAGAAGGACAGGGGATGGCTACACCTTC.

This clone showed up just a few times. This chain connects TRBV7-9 to TRBJ2-1; D possibly uses TRBD1 or TRBD2 (5 bases each). The germline V and J ends were trimmed by 7 bases and 0 bases, with 13 bases remaining between them. The germline gives CDR1 SEHNR, CDR2 FQNEAQ (reference sequence). This CDR3 is 15 amino acids long. CDR3 sequence reads: CASNTGTGSYNEQFF. CDR3 bases: TGTGCCAGCAATACCGGGACCGGCTCCTACAATGAGCAGTTCTTC.